This T cell receptor (beta chain) was retrieved from a study of blood T cell repertoires in COVID-19. Study at large: The United States, Italy and Spain were the sources of the acute and convalescent COVID-19 samples. Sources were T cells, B-cell-depleted T cells, or PBMCs; the material itself was cDNA or gDNA.

This clone has a single count. From germline, CDR1 is GTSNPN and CDR2 SVGIG (reference sequence). The CDR3 runs 14 residues. V lost 1 base and J 7 bases, leaving 14 bases between the germline ends. In the original analysis: Reference gene primer amplification yielded estimated nucleated cell counts. Libraries were prepared by immunoSEQ multiplex PCR; TCRdb keeps only in-frame clonotypes and omits some of them. V, J and clone size were drawn from that table, and D and trimming were deduced from the DNA. The top ten hold roughly 10% of the sample, which has under 150,000 clones, approximately 82% seen once.

J is TRBJ1-5 and V is TRBV30; D gene ambiguous. What was sequenced was peripheral blood. This clonotype was sampled from a man in his forties or fifties with active or convalescent COVID-19. The CDR3 coding sequence is TGTGCCTGGAGTGAACCCGGACTTTCCCAGCCCCAGCATTTT. It yields the protein CAWSEPGLSQPQHF.